This T cell receptor (beta chain) was observed in a study of shared clonotypes between healthy human individuals. In the study overall: CD4 naive and memory got three plates each, CD8 naive two, CD8 memory one.

TCRdb's copy holds only in-frame clones and misses some; the assay was immunoSEQ multiplex PCR. The sample includes about 800,000 clones, 90% to 98% of them seen just once. A remark on this clone: Its specificity is not known.

Findings and caveats of the study: It was observed that roughly 5% of naive CD4 clonotypes were shared across several donors. Naive subsets typically showed greater estimated richness than memory subsets.

Positive CCR7 selection of CD45RO-negative cells yielded the naive CD8 cells, and terminally differentiated effector memory CD45RA+ cells were excluded. Material for sequencing was naive CD8+ T cells sorted from blood. This receptor was taken from a man between 25 and 39 years old in good health.

CDR3 amino acids: CASLPRDSPSTGELFF. DNA of the CDR3: TGTGCCAGCCTTCCCCGGGACTCCCCATCGACCGGGGAGCTGTTTTTT. This sequence joins TRBV18 and TRBJ2-2; D is perhaps TRBD2 (6 bases). Germline V gives CDR1 KGHSH, CDR2 LQKENI. V lost 8 bases and J lost 5, with 21 bases in between. The CDR3 has 16 amino acids.